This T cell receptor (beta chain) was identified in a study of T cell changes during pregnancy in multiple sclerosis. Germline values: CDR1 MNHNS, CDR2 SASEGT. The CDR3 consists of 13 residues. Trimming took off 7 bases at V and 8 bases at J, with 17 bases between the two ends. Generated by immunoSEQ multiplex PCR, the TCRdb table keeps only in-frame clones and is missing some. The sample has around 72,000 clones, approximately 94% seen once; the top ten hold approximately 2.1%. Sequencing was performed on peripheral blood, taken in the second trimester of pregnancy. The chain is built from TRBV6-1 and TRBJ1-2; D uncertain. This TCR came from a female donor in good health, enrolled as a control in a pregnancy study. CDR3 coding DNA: TGTGCCAGCATCCCCTCGATGGCTGCAGGCTACACCTTC. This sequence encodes CASIPSMAAGYTF.